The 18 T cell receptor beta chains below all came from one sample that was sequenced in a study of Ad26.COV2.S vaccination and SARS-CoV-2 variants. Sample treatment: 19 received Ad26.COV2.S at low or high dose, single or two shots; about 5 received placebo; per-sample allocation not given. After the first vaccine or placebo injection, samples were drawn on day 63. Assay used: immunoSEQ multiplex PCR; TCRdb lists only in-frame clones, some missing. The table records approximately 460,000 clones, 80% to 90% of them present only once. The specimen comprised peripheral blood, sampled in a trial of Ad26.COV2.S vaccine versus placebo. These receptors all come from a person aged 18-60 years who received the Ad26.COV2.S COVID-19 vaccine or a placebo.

The CDR3 loop is CASSLGTLYSNQPQHF. The CDR3 bases are TGTGCCAGCAGCCTCGGGACACTCTATAGCAATCAGCCCCAGCATTTT. This chain joins TRBV3-1 (or the pseudogene TRBV3-2) and TRBJ1-5, with TRBD1 as a possible D gene (6 bases). Looked up from germline, CDR1 is LGHDT and CDR2 is YNNKEL (reference sequence). CDR3 length equals 16 residues. V was trimmed by 4 bases and J by 0 bases, leaving 13 bases between them.

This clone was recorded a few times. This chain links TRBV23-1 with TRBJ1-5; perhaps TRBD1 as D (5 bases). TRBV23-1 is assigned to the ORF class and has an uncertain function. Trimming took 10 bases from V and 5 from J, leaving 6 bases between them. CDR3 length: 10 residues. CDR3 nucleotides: TGCGCCATGGGGGATCAGCCCCAGCATTTT. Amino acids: CAMGDQPQHF.

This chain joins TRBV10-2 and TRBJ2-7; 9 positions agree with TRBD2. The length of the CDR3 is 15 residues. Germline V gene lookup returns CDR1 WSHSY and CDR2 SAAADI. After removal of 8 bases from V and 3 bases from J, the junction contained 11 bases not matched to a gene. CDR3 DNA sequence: TGCGCCAGCTGTGCGGATCTAGCGGGGATCTACGAGCAGTACTTC. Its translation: CASCADLAGIYEQYF.

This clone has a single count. CDR3: CSVVVRGPYNEQFF. Written as DNA, the CDR3 is TGCAGCGTTGTTGTCAGGGGCCCCTACAATGAGCAGTTCTTC. The chain joins TRBV29-1 to TRBJ2-1; a possible D gene is TRBD1 (6 bases). V lost 4 bases to trimming and J lost 2 bases, with 12 bases between them. Germline lookup yields CDR1 SQVTM and CDR2 ANQGSEA. The CDR3 covers 14 residues.

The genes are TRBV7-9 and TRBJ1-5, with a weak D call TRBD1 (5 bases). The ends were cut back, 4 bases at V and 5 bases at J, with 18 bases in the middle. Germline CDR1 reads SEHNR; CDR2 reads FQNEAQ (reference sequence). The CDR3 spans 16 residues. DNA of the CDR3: TGTGCCAGCAGCTCCCCTGGGGCGGACACGGATCAGCCCCAGCATTTT. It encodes CASSSPGADTDQPQHF.

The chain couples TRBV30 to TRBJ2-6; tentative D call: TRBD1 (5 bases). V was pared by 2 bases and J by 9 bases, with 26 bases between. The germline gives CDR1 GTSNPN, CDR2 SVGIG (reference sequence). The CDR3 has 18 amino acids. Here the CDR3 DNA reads TGTGCCTGGAGTATTGACCGGACCCCACATCTGGGGCTCAACGTCCTGACTTTC. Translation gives CAWSIDRTPHLGLNVLTF.

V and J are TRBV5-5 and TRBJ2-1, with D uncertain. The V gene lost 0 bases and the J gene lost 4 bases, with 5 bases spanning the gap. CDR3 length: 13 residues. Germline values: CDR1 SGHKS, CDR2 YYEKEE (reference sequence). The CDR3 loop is CASSLVRYNEQFF. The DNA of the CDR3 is TGTGCCAGCAGCTTGGTTCGGTACAATGAGCAGTTCTTC.

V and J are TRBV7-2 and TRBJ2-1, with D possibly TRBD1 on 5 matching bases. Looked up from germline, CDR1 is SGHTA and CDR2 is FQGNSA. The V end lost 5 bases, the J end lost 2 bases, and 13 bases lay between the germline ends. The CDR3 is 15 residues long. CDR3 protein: CASSPSGSPYNEQFF. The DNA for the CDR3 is TGTGCCAGCAGCCCATCAGGGTCCCCCTACAATGAGCAGTTCTTC.

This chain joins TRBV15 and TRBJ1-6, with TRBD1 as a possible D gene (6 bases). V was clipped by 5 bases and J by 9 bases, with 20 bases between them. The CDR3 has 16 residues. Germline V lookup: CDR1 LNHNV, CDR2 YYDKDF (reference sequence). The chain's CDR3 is CATSRQESTGRSPLHF. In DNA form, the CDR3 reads TGTGCCACCAGCCGCCAGGAATCGACAGGCCGTTCACCCCTCCACTTT.

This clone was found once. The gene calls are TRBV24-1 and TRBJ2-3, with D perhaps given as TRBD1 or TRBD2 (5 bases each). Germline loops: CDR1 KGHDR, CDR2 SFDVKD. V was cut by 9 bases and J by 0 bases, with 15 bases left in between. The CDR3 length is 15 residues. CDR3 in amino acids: CATARGTSSTDTQYF. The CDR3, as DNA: TGTGCCACCGCTCGGGGCACCTCTAGCACAGATACGCAGTATTTT.

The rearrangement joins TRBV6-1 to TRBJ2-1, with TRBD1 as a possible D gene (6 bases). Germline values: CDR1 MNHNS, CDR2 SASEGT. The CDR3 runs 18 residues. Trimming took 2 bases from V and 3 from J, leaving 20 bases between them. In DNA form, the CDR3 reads TGTGCCAGCAGTGAAATTGCCCCCCCGTGGACAGACTACAATGAGCAGTTCTTC. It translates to CASSEIAPPWTDYNEQFF.

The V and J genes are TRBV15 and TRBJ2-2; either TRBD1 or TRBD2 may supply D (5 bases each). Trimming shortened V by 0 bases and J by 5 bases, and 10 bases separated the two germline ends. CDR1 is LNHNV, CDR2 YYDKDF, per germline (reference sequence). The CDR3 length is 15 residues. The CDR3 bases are TGTGCCACCAGCAGAGATATCAGGGAGACCGGGGAGCTGTTTTTT. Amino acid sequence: CATSRDIRETGELFF.

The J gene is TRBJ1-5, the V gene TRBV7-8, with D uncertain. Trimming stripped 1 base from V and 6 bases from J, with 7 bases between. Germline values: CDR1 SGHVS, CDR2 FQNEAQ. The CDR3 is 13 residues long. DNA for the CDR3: TGTGCCAGCAGCTTAGTATCCAGTCAGCCCCAGCATTTT. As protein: CASSLVSSQPQHF.

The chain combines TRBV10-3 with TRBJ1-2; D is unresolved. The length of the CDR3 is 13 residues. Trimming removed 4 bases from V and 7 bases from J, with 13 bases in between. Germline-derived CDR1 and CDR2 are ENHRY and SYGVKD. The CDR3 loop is CAISGGLSSGYTF. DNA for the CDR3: TGTGCCATCAGTGGAGGGCTGTCCTCTGGCTACACCTTC.

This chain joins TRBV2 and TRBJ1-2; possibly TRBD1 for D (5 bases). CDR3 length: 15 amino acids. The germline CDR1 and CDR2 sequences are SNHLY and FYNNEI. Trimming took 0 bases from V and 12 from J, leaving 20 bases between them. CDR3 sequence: CASSEAVRVSLSHTF. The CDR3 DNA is TGTGCCAGCAGTGAAGCGGTCAGGGTGTCCCTTAGCCACACCTTC. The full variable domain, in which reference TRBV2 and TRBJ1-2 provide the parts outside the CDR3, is EPEVTQTPSHQVTQMGQEVILRCVPISNHLYFYWYRQILGQKVEFLVSFYNNEISEKSEIFDDQFSVERPDGSNFTLKIRSTKLEDSAMYFCASSEAVRVSLSHTFGSGTRLTVV.

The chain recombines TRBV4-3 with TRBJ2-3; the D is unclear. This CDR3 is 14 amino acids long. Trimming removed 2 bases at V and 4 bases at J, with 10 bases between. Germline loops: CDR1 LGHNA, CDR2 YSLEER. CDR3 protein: CASSQMAAPDTQYF. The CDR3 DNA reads TGCGCCAGCAGCCAAATGGCGGCGCCAGATACGCAGTATTTT.

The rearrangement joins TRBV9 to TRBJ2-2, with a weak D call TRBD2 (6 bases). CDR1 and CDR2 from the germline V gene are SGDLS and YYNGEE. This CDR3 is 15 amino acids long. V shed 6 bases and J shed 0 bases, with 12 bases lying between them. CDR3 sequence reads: CASNLAPTNTGELFF. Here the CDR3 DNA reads TGTGCCAGCAATCTAGCGCCGACGAACACCGGGGAGCTGTTTTTT.

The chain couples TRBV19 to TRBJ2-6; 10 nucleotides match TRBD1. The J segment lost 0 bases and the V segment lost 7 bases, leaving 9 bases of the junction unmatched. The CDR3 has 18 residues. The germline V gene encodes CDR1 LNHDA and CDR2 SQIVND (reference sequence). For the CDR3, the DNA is TGTGCCAGTATGACTCTAGGACAGGGGGTCTCTGGGGCCAACGTCCTGACTTTC. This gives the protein CASMTLGQGVSGANVLTF.